Following are 9 T cell receptor beta chains from one sample sequenced in a study of T cell changes during pregnancy in multiple sclerosis. This table comes from immunoSEQ multiplex PCR, and its TCRdb copy is limited to in-frame clones, with some not included. Seen here are 100,000 to 110,000 clones, 92% observed once, and the top ten hold 1.5% to 2.5%. The sample was peripheral blood, taken after pregnancy. The receptors were gathered from a female donor with multiple sclerosis, enrolled in a pregnancy study.

This clone showed up just once. V and J are TRBV5-6 and TRBJ1-1; maybe TRBD1 (5 bases). V lost 8 bases, J lost 1 base, and 15 bases lay in between. Germline CDR1 is SGHDT and CDR2 is YYEEEE. This CDR3 contains 14 residues. CDR3 nucleotide sequence: TGTGCCAGTACTCGAGTAGGGGCGAACACTGAAGCTTTCTTT. Its protein is CASTRVGANTEAFF.

The chain employs TRBV27 and TRBJ1-6; 8 positions match TRBD1. Trimming cost V 2 bases and J 5 bases; bases outside gene matches: 8. CDR3 length: 17 amino acids. Germline values: CDR1 MNHEY, CDR2 SMNVEV (reference sequence). CDR3 sequence (DNA): TGTGCCAGCAGTTTAAGGACAGGGAGACCTAATAATTCACCCCTCCACTTT. It is translated as CASSLRTGRPNNSPLHF.

This clone was seen just once. The DNA for the CDR3 is TGTGCCAGCAGCCCAACTAGCGGGAGTGTACTCGAGCAGTACTTC. It is translated as CASSPTSGSVLEQYF. The J gene is TRBJ2-7, the V gene TRBV9; 11 bases map to TRBD2. Germline V gene lookup returns CDR1 SGDLS and CDR2 YYNGEE. The trim removed 4 bases at V and 6 bases at J, leaving 9 bases unmatched. The CDR3 runs to 15 residues. Combining the CDR3 with reference TRBV9 and TRBJ2-7 gives the whole variable domain DSGVTQTPKHLITATGQRVTLRCSPRSGDLSVYWYQQSLDQGLQFLIQYYNGEERAKGNILERFSAQQFPDLHSELNLSSLELGDSALYFCASSPTSGSVLEQYFGPGTRLTVT.

As concerns this clone: This specimen includes other DNA sequences encoding the same CDR3. The rearrangement uses TRBV7-9 and TRBJ1-5; tentative D call: TRBD1 (5 bases). CDR3 length: 15 residues. The V end was cut by 1 base, the J end by 0 bases, with 7 bases between. Per germline, CDR1 SEHNR and CDR2 FQNEAQ (reference sequence). This chain's CDR3 is CASSLGQNSNQPQHF. The CDR3 DNA reads TGTGCCAGCAGCTTAGGACAGAATAGCAATCAGCCCCAGCATTTT.

This chain connects TRBV19 to TRBJ1-6, with TRBD1 matching over 7 bases. CDR1 and CDR2 from the germline V gene are LNHDA and SQIVND (reference sequence). The CDR3 runs 14 residues. Trimming took 6 bases from V and 10 from J; bases not matched to a gene: 9. Here the CDR3 DNA reads TGTGCCAGTAGACCGGGACAGCTGAGATCACCCCTCCACTTT. It codes for CASRPGQLRSPLHF.

The chain combines TRBV15 with TRBJ2-2; possibly TRBD2 for D (6 bases). The V gene lost 1 base and the J gene lost 2 bases, with 8 bases spanning the gap. In germline, CDR1 is LNHNV, CDR2 YYDKDF (reference sequence). CDR3 length: 15 residues. CDR3 region: CATSRAGTNTGELFF. The CDR3 DNA sequence: TGTGCCACCAGCAGAGCCGGGACTAACACCGGGGAGCTGTTTTTT. The full variable domain, with the rest looked up from reference TRBV15 and TRBJ2-2, is DAMVIQNPRYQVTQFGKPVTLSCSQTLNHNVMYWYQQKSSQAPKLLFHYYDKDFNNEADTPDNFQSRRPNTSFCFLDIRSPGLGDTAMYLCATSRAGTNTGELFFGEGSRLTVL.

The chain recombines TRBV5-1 with TRBJ2-3; D possibly corresponds to TRBD1 (5 bases). Trimming took 3 bases from V and 3 from J, leaving 11 bases between them. Germline CDR1 SGHRS, CDR2 YFSETQ. The CDR3 covers 14 residues. Written as DNA, the CDR3 is TGCGCCAGCAGCTCCTCTCCAGGGACAGATACGCAGTATTTT. Translated: CASSSSPGTDTQYF.

This sequence joins TRBV29-1 and TRBJ1-2, with D possibly matching TRBD1 (5 bases). The V end was cut by 3 bases, the J end by 3 bases, with 14 bases between. Per the germline V gene, CDR1 is SQVTM and CDR2 is ANQGSEA. The length of the CDR3 is 14 residues. The CDR3 loop reads CSVDDFQGHYGYTF. In nucleotides, the CDR3 is TGCAGCGTTGATGATTTTCAGGGCCACTATGGCTACACCTTC.

This clone has just a few counts. The rearrangement links TRBV6-4 to TRBJ2-3, with unresolved D. Germline assignment: CDR1 MRHNA and CDR2 SNTAGT. The V end lost 6 bases, the J end lost 2 bases, and 9 bases lay between the germline ends. The length of the CDR3 is 13 residues. CDR3 nucleotide sequence: TGTGCCAGCAGCCGCCAGGTCACAGATACGCAGTATTTT. Amino acids: CASSRQVTDTQYF.